These 5 T cell receptor beta chains came from one sample sequenced in a study of Ad26.COV2.S vaccination and SARS-CoV-2 variants. Sample treatment: approximately 18 received Ad26.COV2.S at low or high dose, single or two shots; roughly 5 received placebo; per-sample allocation not given. After the first vaccine or placebo injection, samples were drawn on day 63. TCRdb's table, derived via immunoSEQ multiplex PCR, lists solely in-frame clones and lacks some. The sample lists roughly 510,000 clones; about 83% were seen once. The sequenced sample was peripheral blood, obtained in a trial of Ad26.COV2.S vaccine versus placebo. These receptors originate from a person aged 18-60 years who received the Ad26.COV2.S COVID-19 vaccine or a placebo.

The chain employs TRBV9 and TRBJ1-2; perhaps TRBD1 as D (6 bases). CDR1 is SGDLS, CDR2 YYNGEE, per germline. The CDR3 sequence is 15 residues long. The V end was cut by 4 bases, the J end by 5 bases, with 18 bases between. Here the CDR3 reads CASSTSRGAGYGYTF. The CDR3 nucleotides read TGTGCCAGCAGCACATCAAGGGGGGCAGGATATGGCTACACCTTC.

The chain joins TRBV11-2 to TRBJ1-1; D possibly corresponds to TRBD1 (5 bases). With 1 base removed from V and 12 bases from J, the gap between germline ends came to 12 bases. CDR3 length: 12 amino acids. Germline lookup yields CDR1 SGHAT and CDR2 FQNNGV. In nucleotides, the CDR3 is TGTGCCAGCAGCTTAGTAGGGACGGCGACTTTCTTT. It specifies CASSLVGTATFF.

V usage is TRBV7-2 and J usage is TRBJ2-5, with D uncertain. V was shortened by 1 base and J by 5 bases, with 8 bases between the two germline ends. CDR1 is SGHTA and CDR2 is FQGNSA in the germline V gene. This CDR3 spans 13 amino acids. CDR3 nucleotides: TGTGCCAGCAGCTTAGGGTCTGGGGAGACCCAGTACTTC. It codes for CASSLGSGETQYF.

V gene TRBV7-8 combines with J gene TRBJ2-1, with 8 bases matching TRBD1. CDR1 and CDR2 (germline): SGHVS, FQNEAQ. CDR3 length equals 17 residues. V shed 2 bases and J 0 bases; nucleotides not matched to a gene: 6. CDR3 protein: CASSLNRGANSYNEQFF. The CDR3 bases are TGTGCCAGCAGCTTAAACAGGGGGGCGAACTCCTACAATGAGCAGTTCTTC. The entire variable domain, with the rest obtained from reference TRBV7-8 and TRBJ2-1, is as follows: GAGVSQSPRYKVAKRGQDVALRCDPISGHVSLFWYQQALGQGPEFLTYFQNEAQLDKSGLPSDRFFAERPEGSVSTLKIQRTQQEDSAVYLCASSLNRGANSYNEQFFGPGTRLTVL.

The chain couples TRBV27 to TRBJ2-2, with a weak D call TRBD1 (5 bases). Germline V gene lookup returns CDR1 MNHEY and CDR2 SMNVEV (reference sequence). V was shortened by 6 bases and J by 4 bases, with 15 bases between the two germline ends. The CDR3 has 15 amino acids. Written as DNA, the CDR3 is TGTGCCAGCAGGAACAGACAGAATCCCACCGGGGAGCTGTTTTTT. Residues: CASRNRQNPTGELFF.